The 21 T cell receptor beta chains reported below all come from one sample, sequenced in a study of a mutant IDH1 vaccine in newly diagnosed glioma. These receptors have no identified antigens. Sequencing was performed with immunoSEQ multiplex PCR; in TCRdb, only in-frame clones are kept and a portion is missing. Among fewer than 70,000 clones listed, around 90% were seen once. Time point defined: week 5, during vaccination. Vaccine doses each comprised 300 ug of mutant IDH1 20-mer peptide, with topical imiquimod. Here the sequenced sample was PBMCs, taken from a glioma patient whose treatment included an IDH1 peptide vaccine. The receptors were gathered from a woman in her thirties or forties with glioma.

The DNA of the CDR3 is TGTGCCAGCACGCCAGGCCCAGGTCAGCCCCAGCATTTT. Translated: CASTPGPGQPQHF. The gene calls are TRBV6-1 and TRBJ1-5; unclear D gene. The CDR3 consists of 13 residues. V was shortened by 7 bases and J by 6 bases, with 13 bases between the two germline ends. Germline values: CDR1 MNHNS, CDR2 SASEGT.

This CDR3 reads CASSQQYTSNQPQHF. As DNA, the CDR3 is TGTGCCAGCAGCCAACAGTATACTAGCAATCAGCCCCAGCATTTT. The chain is built from TRBV27 and TRBJ1-5; D uncertain. The CDR3 spans 15 residues. The germline CDR1 and CDR2 sequences are MNHEY and SMNVEV (reference sequence). Trimming pared 6 bases from V and 0 bases from J, leaving 12 bases between.

The rearrangement links TRBV6-5 to TRBJ1-6, with 8 bases aligning to TRBD1. V shed 7 bases and J 9 bases; nucleotides not matched to a gene: 8. This CDR3 has 14 amino acids. The germline V gene has CDR1 MNHEY and CDR2 SVGAGI. The CDR3: CASNRQGRGSPLHF. The CDR3 DNA reads as TGTGCCAGCAATCGACAGGGGAGAGGTTCACCCCTCCACTTT.

The DNA of the CDR3 is TGTGCCAGCAGCCGAGCTGGTCGAGGAGAGACCCAGTACTTC. Residues: CASSRAGRGETQYF. The chain employs TRBV7-2 and TRBJ2-5; D gene ambiguous. CDR3 length equals 14 residues. Germline-derived CDR1 and CDR2 are SGHTA and FQGNSA. The V gene lost 5 bases and the J gene lost 4 bases, with 14 bases spanning the gap.

The chain combines TRBV10-1 with TRBJ1-1; 8 bases are a match to TRBD1. The CDR3 has 16 amino acids. Trimming took 2 bases from V and 0 from J; bases not matched to a gene: 5. CDR1 WNHNN and CDR2 SYGVQD come from the germline V gene (reference sequence). The CDR3 DNA reads as TGCGCCAGCAGTGAGGACAGGGGCCCTTTGAACACTGAAGCTTTCTTT. Its translation is CASSEDRGPLNTEAFF.

The chain links TRBV5-1 to TRBJ2-3, with D tentatively TRBD2 (6 bases). CDR3 size: 16 residues. Germline lookup yields CDR1 SGHRS and CDR2 YFSETQ. Trimming shortened V by 3 bases and J by 1 base, and 15 bases separated the two germline ends. CDR3 DNA: TGCGCCAGCAGCTCACTGCAGGGACTTCGCACAGATACGCAGTATTTT. This sequence encodes CASSSLQGLRTDTQYF. Combining the CDR3 with reference TRBV5-1 and TRBJ2-3 gives the whole variable domain KAGVTQTPRYLIKTRGQQVTLSCSPISGHRSVSWYQQTPGQGLQFLFEYFSETQRNKGNFPGRFSGRQFSNSRSEMNVSTLELGDSALYLCASSSLQGLRTDTQYFGPGTRLTVL.

The rearrangement links TRBV6-6 to TRBJ2-5; D may be TRBD1 (6 bases). Germline-derived CDR1 and CDR2 are MNHNY and SVGAGI (reference sequence). The CDR3 runs 14 residues. Trimming removed 1 base from V and 5 bases from J, with 11 bases in between. The CDR3 nucleotides read TGTGCCAGCAGTTACTTAACAGGGATGGAGACCCAGTACTTC. Its translation is CASSYLTGMETQYF.

The rearrangement links TRBV4-1 to TRBJ2-2; 8 bases align to TRBD1. With 1 base clipped from V and 6 bases from J, the junction kept 4 bases outside the gene matches. The germline gives CDR1 MGHRA, CDR2 YSYEKL. The CDR3 has 15 amino acids. CDR3 region: CASSQAPQGAGELFF. CDR3 sequence (DNA): TGCGCCAGCAGCCAAGCCCCACAGGGGGCCGGGGAGCTGTTTTTT.

The chain recombines TRBV21-1 with TRBJ1-5. TRBV21-1 is a known pseudogene. This CDR3 region has 15 residues. The CDR3 DNA reads TGTGCCAGCAGTCTCCCGCGCTATAGCAATCAGCCCCAGCATTTT. This sequence encodes CASSLPRYSNQPQHF.

The V call is TRBV13, the J call TRBJ2-7, with no clear D. There are 15 residues in the CDR3. V gave up 3 bases and J gave up 0 bases, with 12 bases separating them. CDR1 and CDR2 from the germline V gene are PRHDT and FYEKMQ (reference sequence). This CDR3 is CASSFRRYNSYEQYF. DNA for the CDR3: TGTGCCAGCAGCTTCAGACGCTACAACTCCTACGAGCAGTACTTC. The full variable domain, rest sourced from reference TRBV13 and TRBJ2-7, is AAGVIQSPRHLIKEKRETATLKCYPIPRHDTVYWYQQGPGQDPQFLISFYEKMQSDKGSIPDRFSAQQFSDYHSELNMSSLELGDSALYFCASSFRRYNSYEQYFGPGTRLTVT.

The chain is built from TRBV7-8 and TRBJ2-1; TRBD2 aligns across 14 bases. Trimming at V came to 5 bases and at J to 4 bases, leaving 7 bases not matched to a gene. CDR1 is SGHVS and CDR2 is FQNEAQ in the germline V gene. The CDR3 runs to 17 residues. CDR3 sequence (DNA): TGTGCCAGCAGCCTACGGACTAGCGGGAGGTGGTACAATGAGCAGTTCTTC. Its protein is CASSLRTSGRWYNEQFF.

The V call is TRBV20-1, the J call TRBJ1-1, with 7 bases identical to TRBD1. V dropped 3 bases and J dropped 10; count of bases not matched to a gene: 5. Germline V CDR1 and CDR2: DFQATT, SNEGSKA (reference sequence). The length of the CDR3 is 11 residues. The CDR3: CSASNRGRAFF. Written as DNA, the CDR3 is TGCAGTGCTAGCAACAGGGGAAGAGCTTTCTTT.

About this clone: The sample has other DNA sequences that encode this CDR3 too. The chain uses TRBV6-5 and TRBJ1-2; D call uncertain. Germline V lookup: CDR1 MNHEY, CDR2 SVGAGI. CDR3 length: 12 residues. Trimming took 0 bases from V and 7 from J, leaving 6 bases between them. The CDR3 coding sequence is TGTGCCAGCAGTTACTCTGGAGTTGGCTACACCTTC. It yields the protein CASSYSGVGYTF.

The chain uses TRBV15 and TRBJ1-5, with no clear D. This CDR3 is 15 amino acids long. The germline V gene has CDR1 LNHNV and CDR2 YYDKDF (reference sequence). V lost 7 bases, J lost 0 bases, and 13 bases lay in between. This chain's CDR3 is CATTMSSLSNQPQHF. CDR3 nucleotides: TGTGCCACCACTATGTCATCCCTTAGCAATCAGCCCCAGCATTTT.

On this clone itself: A junction boundary mismatches the germline segment, possibly from a read error. The chain uses TRBV7-7 and TRBJ1-4; D not certain. Germline lookup yields CDR1 SSHAT and CDR2 FNYEAQ (reference sequence). This CDR3 has 13 residues. The CDR3 is CASSLVEGEKLFF. In DNA, the CDR3 is TGTGCTAGCAGCTTAGTCGAAGGGGAAAAACTGTTTTTT.

The chain carries TRBV14 and TRBJ1-1, with 7 bases that match TRBD1. Germline V gene sequence: CDR1 SGHDN, CDR2 FVKESK. The CDR3 covers 16 residues. V lost 3 bases, J lost 3 bases, and 10 bases stayed unmatched. The CDR3: CASSQTGWGVDTEAFF. The CDR3 region has the DNA TGTGCCAGCAGCCAGACAGGGTGGGGCGTGGACACTGAAGCTTTCTTT.

Only one count was recorded for this clone. The chain links TRBV10-3 to TRBJ1-3; D possibly corresponds to TRBD1 (5 bases). CDR3 size: 14 residues. Trimming pared 6 bases from V and 1 base from J, leaving 10 bases between. Germline CDR1 ENHRY, CDR2 SYGVKD. The CDR3 spells CAIRGDLSGNTIYF. The CDR3 nucleotides read TGTGCCATCAGGGGGGACCTATCTGGAAACACCATATATTTT.

J is TRBJ2-3 and V is TRBV6-4; the match to TRBD2 covers 10 bases. V lost 7 bases and J lost 4; bases outside the gene matches: 5. The CDR3 extends over 14 amino acids. The germline gives CDR1 MRHNA, CDR2 SNTAGT. DNA of the CDR3: TGTGCCAGCAAGGCTAGCGGGGGATCAGATACGCAGTATTTT. Residues: CASKASGGSDTQYF.

This chain connects TRBV10-1 to TRBJ2-7, with a tentative D call TRBD1 (6 bases). The CDR3 is 16 amino acids. Deletions cut 3 bases from V and 2 bases from J, with 17 bases between. Germline-derived CDR1 and CDR2 are WNHNN and SYGVQD (reference sequence). CDR3 amino acids: CASSDFPGTPTYEQYF. In DNA, the CDR3 is TGCGCCAGCAGTGATTTTCCCGGGACACCAACCTACGAGCAGTACTTC.

V usage is TRBV4-2 and J usage is TRBJ1-2; no clear D gene. CDR3 length: 18 amino acids. The V end was cut by 5 bases, the J end by 2 bases, with 24 bases between. Germline CDR1 and CDR2: LGHNA and YNFKEQ. The DNA of the CDR3 is TGTGCCAGCAGCAAAAAAGGTTACACCGGCACGGGGAACTATGGCTACACCTTC. It yields the protein CASSKKGYTGTGNYGYTF.

V is TRBV18 and J is TRBJ1-1, with D possibly matching TRBD1 (6 bases). V lost 4 bases and J 0 bases, leaving 12 bases between the germline ends. CDR1 and CDR2 (germline): KGHSH, LQKENI. The CDR3 is 15 residues long. This chain's CDR3 is CASSLDRALNTEAFF. The CDR3 nucleotides are TGTGCCAGCTCACTGGACAGAGCGTTGAACACTGAAGCTTTCTTT. Based on the CDR3 plus reference TRBV18 and TRBJ1-1, the full variable domain is NAGVMQNPRHLVRRRGQEARLRCSPMKGHSHVYWYRQLPEEGLKFMVYLQKENIIDESGMPKERFSAEFPKEGPSILRIQQVVRGDSAAYFCASSLDRALNTEAFFGQGTRLTVV.